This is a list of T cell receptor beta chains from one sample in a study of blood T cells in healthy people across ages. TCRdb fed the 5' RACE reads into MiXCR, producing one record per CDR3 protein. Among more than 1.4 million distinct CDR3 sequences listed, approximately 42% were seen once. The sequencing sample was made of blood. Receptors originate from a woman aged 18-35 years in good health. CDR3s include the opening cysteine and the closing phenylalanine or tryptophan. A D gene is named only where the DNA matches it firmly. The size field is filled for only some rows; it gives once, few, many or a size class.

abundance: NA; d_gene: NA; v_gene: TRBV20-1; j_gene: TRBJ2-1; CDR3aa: CSARVSTSNNEQFF; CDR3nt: TGCAGTGCTAGGGTATCGACGTCGAACAATGAGCAGTTCTTC
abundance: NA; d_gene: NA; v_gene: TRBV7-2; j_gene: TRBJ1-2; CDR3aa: CASSGGGTSGYTF; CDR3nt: TGTGCCAGCAGCGGGGGGGGGACGAGTGGCTACACCTTC
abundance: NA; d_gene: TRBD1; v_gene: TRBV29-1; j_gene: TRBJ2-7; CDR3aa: CSVVLTGMGYEQYF; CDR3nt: TGCAGCGTTGTCCTGACAGGGATGGGCTACGAGCAGTACTTC
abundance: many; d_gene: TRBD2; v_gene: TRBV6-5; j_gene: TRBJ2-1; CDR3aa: CASSSRRGSSYNEQFF; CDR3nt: TGTGCCAGCAGTTCCCGGCGGGGGAGTTCTTACAATGAGCAGTTCTTC
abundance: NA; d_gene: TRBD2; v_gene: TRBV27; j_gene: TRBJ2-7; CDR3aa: CASKLAGLAGGDEQYF; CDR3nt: TGTGCCAGCAAGCTTGCCGGACTAGCGGGAGGCGATGAGCAGTACTTC
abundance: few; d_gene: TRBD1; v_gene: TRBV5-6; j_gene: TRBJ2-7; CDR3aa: CASSSGTGLSEQYF; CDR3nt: TGTGCCAGCAGCTCCGGGACAGGGTTGAGTGAGCAGTACTTC
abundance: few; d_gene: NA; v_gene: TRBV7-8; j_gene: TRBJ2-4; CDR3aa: CASSLAGQLDIQYF; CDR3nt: TGTGCCAGCAGTCTCGCGGGACAACTCGACATTCAGTACTTC
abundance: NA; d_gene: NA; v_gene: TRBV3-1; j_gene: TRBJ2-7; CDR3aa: CATSLGQEQYF; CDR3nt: TGTGCCACCTCTCTCGGCCAGGAGCAGTACTTC
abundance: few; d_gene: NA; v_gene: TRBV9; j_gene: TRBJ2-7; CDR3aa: CASSPHRAAGEQYF; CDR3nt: TGTGCCAGCAGCCCACACCGGGCCGCTGGGGAGCAGTACTTC
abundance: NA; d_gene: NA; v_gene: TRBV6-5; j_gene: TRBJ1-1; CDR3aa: CASSHGTNTEAFF; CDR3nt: TGTGCCAGCAGCCACGGGACTAACACTGAAGCTTTCTTT
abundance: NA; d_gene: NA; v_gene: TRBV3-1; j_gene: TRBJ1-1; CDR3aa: CASSHQGVGSNTEAFF; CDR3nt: TGTGCCAGCAGCCACCAAGGGGTTGGCTCGAACACTGAAGCTTTCTTT
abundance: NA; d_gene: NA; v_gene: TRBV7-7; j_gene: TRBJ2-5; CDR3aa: CASSSGPGLMETQYF; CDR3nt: TGTGCTAGCAGCTCCGGACCCGGGCTGATGGAGACCCAGTACTTC
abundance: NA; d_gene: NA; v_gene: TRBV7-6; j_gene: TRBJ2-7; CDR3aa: CASSLATDGASYEQYF; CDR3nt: TGTGCCAGCAGCTTAGCGACAGACGGGGCCTCCTACGAGCAGTACTTC
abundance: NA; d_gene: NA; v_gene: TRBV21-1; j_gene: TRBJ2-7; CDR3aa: CASSRTSGSPHEQYF; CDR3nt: TGTGCCAGCAGCAGGACTAGCGGGAGCCCCCACGAGCAGTACTTC
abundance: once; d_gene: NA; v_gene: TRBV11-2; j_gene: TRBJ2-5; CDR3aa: CASSLVAVGLLETQYF; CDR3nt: TGTGCCAGCAGCTTAGTAGCTGTAGGGCTCCTGGAGACCCAGTACTTC
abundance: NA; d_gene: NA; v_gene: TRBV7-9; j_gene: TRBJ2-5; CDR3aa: CASSARFGQKETQYF; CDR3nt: TGTGCCAGCAGCGCAAGATTCGGACAGAAAGAGACCCAGTACTTC
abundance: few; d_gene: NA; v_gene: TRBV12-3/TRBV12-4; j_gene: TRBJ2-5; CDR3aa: CASTAQAGYQETQYF; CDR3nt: TGTGCCAGCACCGCGCAAGCGGGCTACCAAGAGACCCAGTACTTC
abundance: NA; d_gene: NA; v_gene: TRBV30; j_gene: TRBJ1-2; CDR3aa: CACHYDGLYGYTF; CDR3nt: TGTGCCTGCCATTACGACGGACTATATGGCTACACCTTC
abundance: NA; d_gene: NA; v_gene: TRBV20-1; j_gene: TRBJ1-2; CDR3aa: CSAGGAPGGYTF; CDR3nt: TGCAGTGCTGGGGGGGCGCCAGGCGGTTACACCTTC
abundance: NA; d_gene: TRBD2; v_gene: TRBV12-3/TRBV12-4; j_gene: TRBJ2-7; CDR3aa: CASSERESSYEQYF; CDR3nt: TGTGCCAGCAGTGAGCGGGAGAGCTCCTACGAGCAGTACTTC
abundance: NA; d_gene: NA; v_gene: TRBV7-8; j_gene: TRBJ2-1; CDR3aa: CASSFYGSSHNEQFF; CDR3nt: TGTGCCAGCAGCTTCTACGGAAGCTCCCACAATGAGCAGTTCTTC
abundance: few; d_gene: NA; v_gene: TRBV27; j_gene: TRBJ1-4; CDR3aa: CASSFGQPLGYEKLFF; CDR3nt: TGTGCCAGCAGTTTCGGACAGCCCTTGGGGTATGAAAAACTGTTTTTT
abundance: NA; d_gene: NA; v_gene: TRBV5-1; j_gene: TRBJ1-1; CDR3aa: CASSFNPSMNTEAFF; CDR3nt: TGCGCCAGTAGCTTCAATCCGTCTATGAACACTGAAGCTTTCTTT
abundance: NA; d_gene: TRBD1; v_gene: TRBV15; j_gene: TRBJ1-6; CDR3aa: CATSKQGPASALHF; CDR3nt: TGTGCCACCAGTAAACAGGGGCCCGCTTCGGCCCTCCACTTT
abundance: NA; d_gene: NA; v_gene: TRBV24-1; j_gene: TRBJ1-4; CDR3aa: CATSDLNEKLFF; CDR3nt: TGTGCCACCAGTGACCTGAATGAAAAACTGTTTTTT
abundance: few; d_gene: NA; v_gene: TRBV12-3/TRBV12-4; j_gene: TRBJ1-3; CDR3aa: CASSLGDTIYF; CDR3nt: TGTGCCAGCAGTTTGGGCGACACCATATATTTT
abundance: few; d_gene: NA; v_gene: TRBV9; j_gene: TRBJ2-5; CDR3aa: CASSGGRGEETQYF; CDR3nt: TGTGCCAGCAGCGGAGGACGGGGAGAAGAGACCCAGTACTTC
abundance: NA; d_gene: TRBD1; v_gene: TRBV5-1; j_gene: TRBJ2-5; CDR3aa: CASSLGGTGQFQETQYF; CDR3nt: TGCGCCAGCAGCTTGGGGGGGACAGGACAATTCCAAGAGACCCAGTACTTC
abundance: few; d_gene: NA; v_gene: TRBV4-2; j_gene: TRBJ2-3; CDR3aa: CASSQEGSVRTDTQYF; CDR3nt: TGTGCCAGCAGCCAAGAGGGTAGCGTACGCACAGATACGCAGTATTTT
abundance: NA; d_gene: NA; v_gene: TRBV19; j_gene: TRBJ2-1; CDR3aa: CASSIGASPYYNEQFF; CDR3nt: TGTGCCAGTAGTATTGGGGCTAGCCCTTACTACAATGAGCAGTTCTTC
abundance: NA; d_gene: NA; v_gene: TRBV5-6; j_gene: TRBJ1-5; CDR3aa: CASSLRAGLNQPQHF; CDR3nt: TGTGCCAGCAGCTTGCGGGCAGGGCTCAATCAGCCCCAGCATTTT
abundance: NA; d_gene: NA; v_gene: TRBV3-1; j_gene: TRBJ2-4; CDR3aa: CASSQSRGKNIQYF; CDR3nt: TGTGCCAGCAGCCAAAGCCGGGGGAAAAACATTCAGTACTTC
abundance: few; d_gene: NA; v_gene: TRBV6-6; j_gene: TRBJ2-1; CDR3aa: CASSRVTDNEQFF; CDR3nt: TGTGCCAGCAGCAGGGTCACAGACAATGAGCAGTTCTTC
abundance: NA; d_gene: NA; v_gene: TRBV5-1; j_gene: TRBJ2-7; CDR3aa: CASSLRDITYEQYF; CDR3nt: TGCGCCAGCAGCCTCCGGGACATTACCTACGAGCAGTACTTC